This record covers a single T cell receptor (beta chain). What it binds is unknown. CDR3 length: 16 residues. With 3 bases clipped from V and 4 bases from J, the junction kept 9 bases outside the gene matches. Per the germline V gene, CDR1 is LNHDA and CDR2 is SQIVND (reference sequence). The data stem from a study of cytomegalovirus exposure and HLA in healthy donors. PCR was performed using 60 Vbeta and 13 Jbeta primers. Libraries were prepared by immunoSEQ multiplex PCR; TCRdb keeps only in-frame clonotypes and omits some of them. The sample includes 78,000 or so clones, roughly 80% of them seen just once. Findings of the study overall: Productive rates of about 90% or about 30% were seen for most TCR beta V segments in an earlier analysis. Some V segments, including TRBV6-2 and TRBV6-3, were excluded as indistinguishable. Researchers reported in a later analysis that common viral pathogens appeared linked to several top clusters. Other equally common chains were less clonally expanded than HLA-associated TCR beta chains, a later analysis showed.

The clonotype comes from a woman between 50 and 59 years old in good health and CMV-seronegative. Sequenced: PBMCs. The chain has TRBV19 and TRBJ2-1, with TRBD1 identical over 7 bases. CDR3 DNA: TGTGCCAGTAGTATCACAGGGGAGAGTGTATACAATGAGCAGTTCTTC. Protein: CASSITGESVYNEQFF. The full variable domain, rest sourced from reference TRBV19 and TRBJ2-1, is DGGITQSPKYLFRKEGQNVTLSCEQNLNHDAMYWYRQDPGQGLRLIYYSQIVNDFQKGDIAEGYSVSREKKESFPLTVTSAQKNPTAFYLCASSITGESVYNEQFFGPGTRLTVL.